A single sample gave rise to the 16 T cell receptor beta chains below, sequenced in a study of T-cell reconstitution after alpha-beta-depleted transplantation in children. The TCRbeta library was prepared with unique molecular identifiers. TCRdb independently ran MiXCR on the PCR reads; one entry per CDR3 protein. The sample shows some 260,000 distinct CDR3 sequences, under 30% of them seen only once. Specimen: PBMCs, mostly from graft donor cells, collected 360 days after TCRalphabeta/CD19-depleted stem cell transplant. The receptors here all came from a female patient aged 2-15 years who had a stem cell transplant for congenital amegakaryocytic thrombocytopenia, so the T cells may come from the graft donor.

The CDR3 DNA follows: TGTGCCAGCAGCTCCGGGACAGGCCGCAATCAGCCCCAGCATTTT. Its translation: CASSSGTGRNQPQHF. The chain links TRBV7-9 to TRBJ1-5; 8 bases agree with TRBD1. The V gene's germline CDR1 is SEHNR and CDR2 FQNEAQ (reference sequence). The CDR3 covers 15 residues. V trimming: 4 bases; J trimming: 2 bases; junction bases outside the gene matches: 4.

The chain has TRBV7-6 and TRBJ2-3; 9 bases map to TRBD2. J was trimmed by 4 bases and V by 5 bases; bases with no gene match: 10. The CDR3 loop spans 16 amino acids. Germline CDR1 is SGHVS and CDR2 is FNYEAQ. In nucleotides, the CDR3 is TGTGCCAGCAGCAGGGTAGCGGGAGAATGGGCAGATACGCAGTATTTT. It yields the protein CASSRVAGEWADTQYF. Full variable domain (remainder filled in from reference TRBV7-6 and TRBJ2-3): GAGVSQSPRYKVTKRGQDVALRCDPISGHVSLYWYRQALGQGPEFLTYFNYEAQQDKSGLPNDRFSAERPEGSISTLTIQRTEQRDSAMYRCASSRVAGEWADTQYFGPGTRLTVL.

This clonotype showed up just once. J is TRBJ2-1 and V is TRBV4-2; 9 nucleotides match TRBD2. Germline V CDR1 and CDR2: LGHNA, YNFKEQ. The CDR3 sequence is 17 residues long. V shed 3 bases and J 5 bases; nucleotides not matched to a gene: 11. As DNA, the CDR3 is TGTGCCAGCAGCCAGGATCTGCTAGCGGGAAGCCACAATGAGCAGTTCTTC. Amino acids: CASSQDLLAGSHNEQFF.

This chain connects TRBV10-3 to TRBJ2-3; 8 nucleotides align to TRBD1. CDR1 is ENHRY and CDR2 is SYGVKD in the germline V gene. V lost 2 bases and J lost 6; bases outside the gene matches: 7. The CDR3 contains 15 residues. The CDR3 loop reads CAISEGQGFVDTQYF. In DNA form, the CDR3 reads TGTGCCATCAGTGAGGGACAGGGATTTGTTGATACGCAGTATTTT.

The chain combines TRBV18 with TRBJ2-5, with TRBD2 matching over 7 bases. Germline V gives CDR1 KGHSH, CDR2 LQKENI. J lost 9 bases, V lost 3 bases, and 7 bases had no gene match. The CDR3 is 13 residues long. The CDR3 region has the DNA TGTGCCAGCTCACCGGGGGACTACTGGCCCCAGTACTTC. It yields the protein CASSPGDYWPQYF. The variable domain in full, with the rest retrieved from reference TRBV18 and TRBJ2-5, is NAGVMQNPRHLVRRRGQEARLRCSPMKGHSHVYWYRQLPEEGLKFMVYLQKENIIDESGMPKERFSAEFPKEGPSILRIQQVVRGDSAAYFCASSPGDYWPQYFGPGTRLLVL.

A few counts support this clonotype. This sequence joins TRBV5-1 and TRBJ2-1; D unclear. V was trimmed by 0 bases and J by 5 bases, leaving 6 bases between them. The CDR3 is 13 amino acids. Germline V gene lookup returns CDR1 SGHRS and CDR2 YFSETQ. Written as DNA, the CDR3 is TGCGCCAGCAGCTTGGACTGGAACAATGAGCAGTTCTTC. It specifies CASSLDWNNEQFF.

V is TRBV30 and J is TRBJ2-2; D possibly uses TRBD1 or TRBD2 (5 bases each). Deletions cut 3 bases from V and 9 bases from J, with 11 bases between. The CDR3 is 12 amino acids. In germline, CDR1 is GTSNPN, CDR2 SVGIG (reference sequence). CDR3 region: CAWSPGRRELFF. CDR3 nucleotide sequence: TGTGCCTGGAGCCCGGGGCGGCGGGAGCTGTTTTTT. Complete variable domain (other parts from reference TRBV30 and TRBJ2-2): SQTIHQWPATLVQPVGSPLSLECTVEGTSNPNLYWYRQAAGRGLQLLFYSVGIGQISSEVPQNLSASRPQDRQFILSSKKLLLSDSGFYLCAWSPGRRELFFGEGSRLTVL.

The J gene is TRBJ2-3, the V gene TRBV20-1; D may match TRBD1 or TRBD2 (6 bases each). CDR3 length: 15 amino acids. From germline, CDR1 is DFQATT and CDR2 SNEGSKA (reference sequence). Trimming pared 3 bases from V and 3 bases from J, leaving 16 bases between. Written as DNA, the CDR3 is TGCAGTGCTAGGACCTGGCGGGACACGACAGATACGCAGTATTTT. Its protein product is CSARTWRDTTDTQYF.

This chain uses TRBV14 with TRBJ2-1; D unresolved. The ends were cut back, 4 bases at V and 8 bases at J, with 15 bases in the middle. Germline lookup yields CDR1 SGHDN and CDR2 FVKESK. This CDR3 comprises 14 residues. The CDR3 spells CASSLVSTNDEQFF. The CDR3 DNA sequence: TGTGCCAGCAGCCTGGTTAGCACTAACGATGAGCAGTTCTTC. The full variable domain, its missing parts supplied by reference TRBV14 and TRBJ2-1, is EAGVTQFPSHSVIEKGQTVTLRCDPISGHDNLYWYRRVMGKEIKFLLHFVKESKQDESGMPNNRFLAERTGGTYSTLKVQPAELEDSGVYFCASSLVSTNDEQFFGPGTRLTVL.

V usage is TRBV4-3 and J usage is TRBJ2-3, with 8 bases that match TRBD2. V lost 1 base and J lost 2; bases outside the gene matches: 2. CDR3 length: 15 residues. In germline, CDR1 is LGHNA, CDR2 YSLEER. CDR3 region: CASSQGSGITDTQYF. The CDR3 bases are TGCGCCAGCAGCCAAGGTAGCGGGATCACAGATACGCAGTATTTT.

DNA of the CDR3: TGTGCCAGCCGACGCTCAGCCTTAGATACGCAGTATTTT. It translates to CASRRSALDTQYF. The chain is built from TRBV12-3 or TRBV12-4 and TRBJ2-3; unclear D gene. The CDR3 runs 13 residues. V was trimmed by 8 bases and J by 5 bases, leaving 14 bases between them.

This clonotype came up many times. CDR3 region: CASSLGLAGDQETQYF. The CDR3 DNA follows: TGTGCCAGCAGTCTAGGACTAGCGGGGGACCAAGAGACCCAGTACTTC. The J gene is TRBJ2-5, the V gene TRBV7-2; 13 bases agree with TRBD2. Germline-derived CDR1 and CDR2 are SGHTA and FQGNSA. CDR3 length: 16 residues. With V trimmed by 6 bases and J by 0 bases, 4 bases remained unmatched.

This clonotype has more than one count but fewer than ten. The chain has TRBV20-1 and TRBJ2-3, with TRBD2 matching 7 bases. Looked up from germline, CDR1 is DFQATT and CDR2 is SNEGSKA (reference sequence). The CDR3 consists of 15 residues. J was trimmed by 4 bases and V by 3 bases; bases with no gene match: 10. CDR3 coding DNA: TGCAGTGCTAGGGTTCAGGGAGGGTTCGCAGATACGCAGTATTTT. This sequence encodes CSARVQGGFADTQYF.

This clonotype appeared many times. This chain uses TRBV29-1 with TRBJ2-7, with D possibly being TRBD2 (5 bases). This CDR3 has 12 amino acids. Germline CDR1 SQVTM, CDR2 ANQGSEA. V dropped 6 bases and J dropped 2 bases, with 11 bases sitting between them. The CDR3 nucleotides are TGCAGCGTCCAGGACTGGACCTACGAGCAGTACTTC. It yields the protein CSVQDWTYEQYF.

The V call is TRBV9, the J call TRBJ2-5; the match to TRBD2 covers 13 bases. V shed 0 bases and J 4 bases; nucleotides not matched to a gene: 9. The length of the CDR3 is 18 residues. The germline V gene has CDR1 SGDLS and CDR2 YYNGEE. CDR3 in DNA: TGTGCCAGCAGCGTAGAGGGCGGACTAGCGGGAGTGGGAGAGACCCAGTACTTC. The encoded protein is CASSVEGGLAGVGETQYF.

This clonotype was picked up many times. The V gene is TRBV12-3 or TRBV12-4, the J gene TRBJ1-1; no definite D call. V lost 1 base and J 1 base, leaving 7 bases between the germline ends. The CDR3 contains 14 residues. The CDR3 sequence is CASSLVGKNTEAFF. The CDR3 DNA reads as TGTGCCAGCAGTTTAGTAGGGAAGAACACTGAAGCTTTCTTT.